This is a list of T cell receptor beta chains from one sample in a study of CD8+ T cells in alopecia areata. This table comes from immunoSEQ multiplex PCR, and its TCRdb copy is limited to in-frame clones, with some not included. Among about 160,000 clones, 65% were seen once, and the ten largest hold approximately 0.9%. This specimen consisted of CD4+ T cells sorted from blood, obtained at week 4, from a patient treated with tofacitinib. These receptors originate from a human donor with alopecia areata. Each CDR3 is given with its conserved first and last residue. A D gene is named only where the DNA matches it firmly. A row's size may be missing; if present it is once, few, many or a size class.

d_gene	v_gene	abundance	j_gene	CDR3nt	CDR3aa
.	TRBV7-2	.	TRBJ1-3	TGTGCCAGCAGCTTAGAGGCCAGGGGCGGAAACACCATATATTTT	CASSLEARGGNTIYF
TRBD1	TRBV30	.	TRBJ2-1	TGTGCCTGGAGCCCGTTCACAGGGGGTTCCTACAATGAGCAGTTCTTC	CAWSPFTGGSYNEQFF
TRBD1	TRBV5-1	few	TRBJ2-7	TGCGCCAGCAGCTTGGGGCCCGGGACAGGGCTCTACGAGCAGTACTTC	CASSLGPGTGLYEQYF
.	TRBV20-1	few	TRBJ2-5	TGCAGTGCTAGATTGGAGACCCAGTACTTC	CSARLETQYF
TRBD1	TRBV5-4	once	TRBJ1-1	TGTGCCAGCAGCAAGGGACAGGGAGAGGTCACTGAAGCTTTCTTT	CASSKGQGEVTEAFF
TRBD1	TRBV9	.	TRBJ2-5	TGTGCCAGCAGCGCCGCGGGGACAGGGGGCTTCGAGACCCAGTACTTC	CASSAAGTGGFETQYF
TRBD1	TRBV7-3	.	TRBJ2-5	TGTGCCAGCAGCCCGACAGGGGGCTACGAGACCCAGTACTTC	CASSPTGGYETQYF
.	TRBV30	.	TRBJ1-2	TGTGCCTGGAGTGTATATTACCCCAGGGGCGAAGATGGCTACACCTTC	CAWSVYYPRGEDGYTF
.	TRBV6-1	.	TRBJ2-1	TGTGCCAGCAGTGAAGCGCCCGTATTAGAGCAGTTCTTC	CASSEAPVLEQFF
.	TRBV14	.	TRBJ2-1	TGTGCCAGCAGCCAAGATAGAGGCATCTACAATGAGCAGTTCTTC	CASSQDRGIYNEQFF
.	TRBV13	.	TRBJ1-3	TGTGCCAGCAGCCCCCCGGGAGTGTCTGCCGGAAACACCATATATTTT	CASSPPGVSAGNTIYF
.	TRBV30	.	TRBJ2-1	TGTGCCTGGAGTGACTACAATGAGCAGTTCTTC	CAWSDYNEQFF
.	TRBV30	once	TRBJ1-4	TGTGCCTGGAGTTCAGGAGCAACTAATGAAAAACTGTTTTTT	CAWSSGATNEKLFF
.	TRBV29-1	.	TRBJ2-6	TGCAGCGTTGAAGAGAGCTCTGGGGCCAACGTCCTGACTTTC	CSVEESSGANVLTF
.	TRBV7-9	.	TRBJ1-6	TGTGCCAGCAGCTTTTCCTGGCAGGATAATTCACCCCTCCACTTT	CASSFSWQDNSPLHF
.	TRBV4-3	few	TRBJ2-1	TGCGCCAGCAGCCAAGATAAGGGCCGTGGCTACAATGAGCAGTTCTTC	CASSQDKGRGYNEQFF
.	TRBV19	.	TRBJ1-5	TGTGCCAGTAGTATAGCGGGGTTGAATCAGCCCCAGCATTTT	CASSIAGLNQPQHF
TRBD2	TRBV9	few	TRBJ2-1	TGTGCCAGCAGCGGGACTAGCGGGGGCTCCTACAATGAGCAGTTCTTC	CASSGTSGGSYNEQFF
.	TRBV9	.	TRBJ2-1	TGTGCCAGCAGCGTAGGCTACAACTCCTACAATGAGCAGTTCTTC	CASSVGYNSYNEQFF
TRBD1	TRBV30	.	TRBJ1-1	TGTGCCTGGAGTGACAGGGGATGGGTAGCTTTCTTT	CAWSDRGWVAFF
TRBD2	TRBV5-4	.	TRBJ2-5	TGTGCCAGCAGCTTCGGGACTAGCGGGGCCTTCCAAGAGACCCAGTACTTC	CASSFGTSGAFQETQYF
.	TRBV25-1	.	TRBJ1-6	TGTGCCAGCAGGCTTACAGGGTTAAATTCACCCCTCCACTTT	CASRLTGLNSPLHF
.	TRBV5-6	.	TRBJ1-5	TGTGCCAGCAGCCGAGCCCGGGAATATCAGCCCCAGCATTTT	CASSRAREYQPQHF
TRBD1	TRBV2	.	TRBJ2-5	TGTGCCAGCTCTCCCACGACAGGGAACCAAGAGACCCAGTACTTC	CASSPTTGNQETQYF
TRBD2	TRBV10-3	.	TRBJ2-1	TGTGCCATCAGGCCGGGACTGGGGGGGAATGAGCAGTTCTTC	CAIRPGLGGNEQFF
TRBD1	TRBV23-1	.	TRBJ1-2	TGCGCCAGCAGCCTCCGGGACAGGGGTCATGGCTACACCTTC	CASSLRDRGHGYTF
TRBD1	TRBV30	.	TRBJ2-7	TGTGCCTGTCAGGACAGGGGAGCCTACGAGCAGTACTTC	CACQDRGAYEQYF
.	TRBV9	.	TRBJ2-6	TGTGCCAGCAGCGTCAGGGACTCTGGGGCCAACGTCCTGACTTTC	CASSVRDSGANVLTF
.	TRBV30	few	TRBJ1-5	TGTGCCTGGGGCCGACGGACAAGCAATCAGCCCCAGCATTTT	CAWGRRTSNQPQHF
.	TRBV23-1	.	TRBJ2-7	TGCGCCAGCAGGGGGCTAGCGAACGAGCAGTACTTC	CASRGLANEQYF
.	TRBV30	.	TRBJ1-2	TGTGCCTGGACGGGGGCCAGCTATGGCTACACCTTC	CAWTGASYGYTF
.	TRBV5-1	.	TRBJ1-1	TGCGCCAGCAGCTTGGTCGTCAGGAACACTGAAGCTTTCTTT	CASSLVVRNTEAFF
.	TRBV29-1	.	TRBJ2-5	TGCAGCTTCTCGAGGGGTTACGGAGAGACCCAGTACTTC	CSFSRGYGETQYF
.	TRBV5-6	.	TRBJ2-3	TGTGCCAGCAGGGAAGGTGGGGCAGATACGCAGTATTTT	CASREGGADTQYF
.	TRBV19	.	TRBJ1-5	TGTGCCAGTAGTATAGTCGGCAGCAATCAGCCCCAGCATTTT	CASSIVGSNQPQHF
.	TRBV25-1	.	TRBJ2-1	TGTGCCAGCCGGGGCCTCTACAATGAGCAGTTCTTC	CASRGLYNEQFF
TRBD1	TRBV19	few	TRBJ1-1	TGTGCCAGTAGTCCCAGGGTGGCAGGGGGCACTGAAGCTTTCTTT	CASSPRVAGGTEAFF
.	TRBV30	.	TRBJ1-4	TGTGCCAGCCACACAGGGTCCACTAATGAAAAACTGTTTTTT	CASHTGSTNEKLFF
.	TRBV30	.	TRBJ2-7	TGTGCCTGGAGTAGTCCCGGGGCAAGGGGTTACGAGCAGTACTTC	CAWSSPGARGYEQYF
.	TRBV29-1	.	TRBJ1-2	TGCAGCGTTGAAGTATTAGCAAATAGTGGCTACACCTTC	CSVEVLANSGYTF
.	TRBV7-2	many	TRBJ2-1	TGTGCCAGCAGCTTGGGGCAGAGGGATGAGCAGTTCTTC	CASSLGQRDEQFF
.	TRBV4-1	.	TRBJ1-1	TGCGCCAGCAGCCAACCGACAGGATTGAACACTGAAGCTTTCTTT	CASSQPTGLNTEAFF
.	TRBV30	.	TRBJ1-3	TGTGCCGGGATCCGGCGGAGCTCTGGAAACACCATATATTTT	CAGIRRSSGNTIYF
.	TRBV6-6	few	TRBJ2-1	TGTGCCAGCAGCGCGCAGGGGAATGAGCAGTTCTTC	CASSAQGNEQFF
TRBD1	TRBV29-1	.	TRBJ2-3	TGCAGCGTTGATGGCATGCGGGACAGGCCCACAGATACGCAGTATTTT	CSVDGMRDRPTDTQYF
.	TRBV7-3	.	TRBJ2-1	TGTGCCAGCAGCTCCGGGACCAGCTACGAGCAGTTCTTC	CASSSGTSYEQFF
.	TRBV9	.	TRBJ2-5	TGTGCCAGCAGCGTAGACGGGACACGGCAAGAGACCCAGTACTTC	CASSVDGTRQETQYF
.	TRBV4-2	.	TRBJ2-7	TGTGCCAGCAGCCAACAAACGAGAGGCGAGCAGTACTTC	CASSQQTRGEQYF
TRBD2	TRBV30	.	TRBJ2-4	TGTGCCTGGAGTGTAGGACTAGCGGACGCCAAAAACATTCAGTACTTC	CAWSVGLADAKNIQYF
.	TRBV2	once	TRBJ2-2	TGTGCCAGCAGATTCGGGACTGTCACCGGGGAGCTGTTTTTT	CASRFGTVTGELFF
TRBD1	TRBV6-5	.	TRBJ1-2	TGTGCCAGCAGGGGACAGGGTTTTGGCTACACCTTC	CASRGQGFGYTF
.	TRBV30	.	TRBJ1-5	TGTGCCTGGAGTGTACAGGAACATCAGCCCCAGCATTTT	CAWSVQEHQPQHF
.	TRBV18	.	TRBJ2-5	TGTGCCAGCTCACCACGTCCGGAGACCCAGTACTTC	CASSPRPETQYF
TRBD1	TRBV29-1	.	TRBJ2-1	TGCAGCGCCGACAGGGCCCAGGTCGAGCAGTTCTTC	CSADRAQVEQFF
TRBD2	TRBV29-1	.	TRBJ2-1	TGCAGCGTTGCGGGGGGTCGCGGCGATGAGCAGTTCTTC	CSVAGGRGDEQFF
TRBD1	TRBV30	once	TRBJ1-5	TGTGCCTGGAGTGTACAGAGGGGGCCATATAGCAATCAGCCCCAGCATTTT	CAWSVQRGPYSNQPQHF
.	TRBV30	.	TRBJ1-1	TGTGCCTGGAGTGTACAGCAGATCACTGAAGCTTTCTTT	CAWSVQQITEAFF
.	TRBV30	.	TRBJ1-6	TGTGCCTGGGCACAGGGTGGGGGACCTAATTCACCCCTCCACTTT	CAWAQGGGPNSPLHF
.	TRBV29-1	once	TRBJ2-2	TGCAGCGTTGAACGGACCGGGGAGCTGTTTTTT	CSVERTGELFF